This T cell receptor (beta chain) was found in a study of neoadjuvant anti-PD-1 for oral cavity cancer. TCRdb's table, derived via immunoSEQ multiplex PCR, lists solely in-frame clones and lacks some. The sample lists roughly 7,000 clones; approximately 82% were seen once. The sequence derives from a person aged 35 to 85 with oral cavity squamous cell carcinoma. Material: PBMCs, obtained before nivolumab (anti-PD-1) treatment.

This CDR3 reads CASSLETYGKTQYF. The CDR3 region has the DNA TGTGCCAGCAGCTTAGAAACGTATGGGAAGACCCAGTACTTC. The rearrangement joins TRBV7-7 to TRBJ2-5, with unresolved D. Germline lookup yields CDR1 SSHAT and CDR2 FNYEAQ (reference sequence). Between the trimmed V and J ends, which lost 1 base and 6 bases, there was a span of 12 bases. The CDR3 is made up of 14 amino acids.